The 10 T cell receptor beta chains in this list originate from one sample, sequenced in a study of T cell changes during pregnancy in multiple sclerosis. Clones were sequenced by immunoSEQ multiplex PCR, and TCRdb holds only the in-frame ones, with some missing. The sample includes about 81,000 clones, 94% of them seen just once. The material sequenced was peripheral blood, taken in the third trimester of pregnancy. These receptors came from a female donor with multiple sclerosis, enrolled in a pregnancy study.

This chain uses TRBV14 with TRBJ1-2, with D tentatively TRBD1 (5 bases). The CDR3 consists of 13 residues. The germline V gene encodes CDR1 SGHDN and CDR2 FVKESK. The germline V and J ends were trimmed by 0 bases and 6 bases, with 8 bases remaining between them. The CDR3 region is CASSQDRVDGYTF. The CDR3 DNA reads TGTGCCAGCAGCCAAGACAGGGTAGATGGCTACACCTTC. Based on the CDR3 plus reference TRBV14 and TRBJ1-2, the full variable domain is EAGVTQFPSHSVIEKGQTVTLRCDPISGHDNLYWYRRVMGKEIKFLLHFVKESKQDESGMPNNRFLAERTGGTYSTLKVQPAELEDSGVYFCASSQDRVDGYTFGSGTRLTVV.

This clone was seen a single time. This chain connects TRBV7-9 to TRBJ1-2, with TRBD1 matching over 7 bases. The V segment lost 5 bases and the J segment 6 bases; nucleotides outside the gene matches: 3. The CDR3 runs to 12 residues. CDR1 is SEHNR, CDR2 FQNEAQ, per germline (reference sequence). The CDR3 DNA reads as TGTGCCAGCAGCCCGGGGACAGATGGCTACACCTTC. Amino acids: CASSPGTDGYTF.

The CDR3 nucleotides are TGTGCCAGCAGCCCAGGGACAGGGGCGCCTGGGGCCCTCCACTTT. It codes for CASSPGTGAPGALHF. The chain carries TRBV7-9 and TRBJ1-6, with 10 bases identical to TRBD1. J gave up 14 bases and V 5 bases, and 12 bases lay outside the gene matches. Germline lookup yields CDR1 SEHNR and CDR2 FQNEAQ (reference sequence). The CDR3 has 15 residues.

With respect to this clone: Relative to the germline gene, one junction end is altered; a read error may explain this. J is TRBJ2-3 and V is TRBV7-7; TRBD1 is a possible D gene (5 bases). The CDR3 contains 13 residues. The germline V gene has CDR1 SSHAT and CDR2 FNYEAQ (reference sequence). The CDR3 protein is CASSLSGADTQYF. The CDR3 DNA follows: TGTGCTAGCAGCTTAAGTGGGGCGGATACGCAGTATTTT.

This clone was detected only once. The chain combines TRBV5-1 with TRBJ2-1, with TRBD2 identical over 9 bases. From germline, CDR1 is SGHRS and CDR2 YFSETQ. The CDR3 spans 15 residues. J lost 6 bases, V lost 8 bases, and 12 bases had no gene match. This CDR3 reads CASSPLAGVSNEQFF. CDR3 nucleotide sequence: TGCGCCAGTTCCCCTTTAGCGGGGGTATCCAATGAGCAGTTCTTC.

CDR3 coding DNA: TGTGCCAGCAGCGTAGCGGCGGGAGTCACAGATACGCAGTATTTT. Encoded protein: CASSVAAGVTDTQYF. The chain combines TRBV9 with TRBJ2-3; 7 bases are a match to TRBD2. The length of the CDR3 is 15 residues. Per the germline V gene, CDR1 is SGDLS and CDR2 is YYNGEE. After removal of 0 bases from V and 2 bases from J, the junction contained 3 bases not matched to a gene. Looking up the rest from reference TRBV9 and TRBJ2-3 gives the full variable domain: DSGVTQTPKHLITATGQRVTLRCSPRSGDLSVYWYQQSLDQGLQFLIQYYNGEERAKGNILERFSAQQFPDLHSELNLSSLELGDSALYFCASSVAAGVTDTQYFGPGTRLTVL.

The gene calls are TRBV6-5 and TRBJ1-2; 8 bases agree with TRBD1. V gave up 5 bases and J gave up 5 bases; unmatched junction bases: 7. Germline assignment: CDR1 MNHEY and CDR2 SVGAGI. The CDR3 runs to 14 residues. The CDR3 spells CASSTGQGGYGYTF. CDR3 sequence (DNA): TGTGCCAGCAGTACCGGACAGGGCGGGTATGGCTACACCTTC.

This chain connects TRBV7-9 to TRBJ2-1; a weak D match, TRBD2 (6 bases). V was shortened by 7 bases and J by 6 bases, with 10 bases between the two germline ends. Germline V gives CDR1 SEHNR, CDR2 FQNEAQ (reference sequence). The CDR3 consists of 12 residues. The CDR3 reads CASTGGTNEQFF. CDR3 DNA: TGTGCCAGCACCGGAGGGACCAATGAGCAGTTCTTC.

The chain uses TRBV9 and TRBJ2-2; 9 bases are shared with TRBD1. CDR1 and CDR2 (germline): SGDLS, YYNGEE. This CDR3 spans 14 amino acids. The J segment lost 4 bases and the V segment lost 6 bases, leaving 4 bases of the junction unmatched. CDR3 residues: CASNRDRVTGELFF. The CDR3 nucleotides read TGTGCCAGCAACCGGGACAGGGTCACCGGGGAGCTGTTTTTT.

The chain employs TRBV5-6 and TRBJ1-4; 8 nucleotides match TRBD1. The V gene's germline CDR1 is SGHDT and CDR2 YYEEEE. The J segment lost 5 bases and the V segment lost 3 bases, leaving 6 bases of the junction unmatched. The CDR3 sequence is 15 residues long. The CDR3 coding sequence is TGTGCCAGCAGCTCCGGGACAGGCGGGAATGAAAAACTGTTTTTT. This gives the protein CASSSGTGGNEKLFF.